This T cell receptor (beta chain) was captured in a study of T and B cells in COVID-19 patients. Across the whole study: COVID-19 patients gave peripheral blood either during active infection or after recovery. Critical illness requiring mechanical ventilation or extracorporeal membrane oxygenation affected about 60% of the 20 active-infection patients. About 90% of the roughly 20 active-infection patients had comorbidities associated with unfavorable COVID-19 outcome.

BIOMED2 TRB-A/B primer pools were used in multiplex TRB PCR. TCRdb redid the calling of the multiplex PCR reads with MiXCR, one entry per CDR3 protein. The table shows 5,000 to 6,000 distinct CDR3 sequences, with 27% occurring only once. This clonotype ranks as medium-sized (0.01 to 0.1%). V lost 4 bases and J 2 bases, leaving 5 bases between the germline ends. Germline V CDR1 and CDR2: MRHNA, SNTAGT. The CDR3 length is 13 residues. TRB was amplified from about 250-500 ng of blood genomic DNA. Sequencing input: blood. The rearrangement joins TRBV6-4 to TRBJ2-2; D remains unclear. The TCR sequence derives from a human donor with active COVID-19. CDR3 protein: CASSGSNTGELFF. Here the CDR3 DNA reads TGTGCCAGCAGTGGCAGCAACACCGGGGAGCTGTTTTTT.